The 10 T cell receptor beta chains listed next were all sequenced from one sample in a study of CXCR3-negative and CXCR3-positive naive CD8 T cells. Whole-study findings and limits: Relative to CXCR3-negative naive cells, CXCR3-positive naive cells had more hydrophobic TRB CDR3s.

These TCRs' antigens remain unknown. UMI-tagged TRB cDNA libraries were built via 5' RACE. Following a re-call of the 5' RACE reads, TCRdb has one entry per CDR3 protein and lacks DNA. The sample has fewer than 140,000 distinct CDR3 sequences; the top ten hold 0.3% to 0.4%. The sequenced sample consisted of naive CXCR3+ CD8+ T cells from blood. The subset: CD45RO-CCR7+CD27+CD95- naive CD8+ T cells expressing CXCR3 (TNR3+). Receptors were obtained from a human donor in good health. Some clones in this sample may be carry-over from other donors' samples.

The CDR3 sequence is CASSQGMDQNTEAFF. The chain recombines TRBV4-1 with TRBJ1-1. Germline V CDR1 and CDR2: MGHRA, YSYEKL. The CDR3 covers 15 residues.

The CDR3 loop is CASSLVSGRAYEQYF. The chain employs TRBV7-8 and TRBJ2-7. Germline V gene lookup returns CDR1 SGHVS and CDR2 FQNEAQ. This CDR3 region has 15 residues.

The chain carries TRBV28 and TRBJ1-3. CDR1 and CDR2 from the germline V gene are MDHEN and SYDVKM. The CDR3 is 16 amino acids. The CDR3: CASSLLAGGSGNTIYF. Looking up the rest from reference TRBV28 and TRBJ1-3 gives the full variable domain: DVKVTQSSRYLVKRTGEKVFLECVQDMDHENMFWYRQDPGLGLRLIYFSYDVKMKEKGDIPEGYSVSREKKERFSLILESASTNQTSMYLCASSLLAGGSGNTIYFGEGSWLTVV.

CDR3 protein: CASSPLPGQGGDEQFF. The V call is TRBV7-9, the J call TRBJ2-1; with no DNA, the TCRdb D assignment of TRBD1 cannot be verified. The CDR3 has 16 amino acids. The germline V gene has CDR1 SEHNR and CDR2 FQNEAQ (reference sequence).

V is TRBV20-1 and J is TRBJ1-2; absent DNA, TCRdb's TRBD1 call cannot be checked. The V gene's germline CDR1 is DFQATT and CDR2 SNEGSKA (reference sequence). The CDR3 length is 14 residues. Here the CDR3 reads CSADSPDQNYGYTF.

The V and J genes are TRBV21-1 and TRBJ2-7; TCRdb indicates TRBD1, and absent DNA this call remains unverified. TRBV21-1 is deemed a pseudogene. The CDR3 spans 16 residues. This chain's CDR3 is CASSKHNGQSSYEQYF.

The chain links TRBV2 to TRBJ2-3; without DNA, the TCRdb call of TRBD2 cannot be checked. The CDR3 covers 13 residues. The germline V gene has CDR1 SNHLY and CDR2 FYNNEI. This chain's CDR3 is CASNSVRLDTQYF.

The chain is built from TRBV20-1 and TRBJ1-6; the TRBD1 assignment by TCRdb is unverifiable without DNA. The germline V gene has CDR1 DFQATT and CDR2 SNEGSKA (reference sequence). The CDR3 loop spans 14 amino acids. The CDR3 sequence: CSAPVEPWDSPLHF.

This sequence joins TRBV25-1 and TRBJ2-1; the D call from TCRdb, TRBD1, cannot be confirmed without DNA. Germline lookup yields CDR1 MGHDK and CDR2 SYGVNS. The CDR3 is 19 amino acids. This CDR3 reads CASSDPGGGRDGMYNEQFF. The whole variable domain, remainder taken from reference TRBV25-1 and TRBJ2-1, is EADIYQTPRYLVIGTGKKITLECSQTMGHDKMYWYQQDPGMELHLIHYSYGVNSTEKGDLSSESTVSRIRTEHFPLTLESARPSHTSQYLCASSDPGGGRDGMYNEQFFGPGTRLTVL.

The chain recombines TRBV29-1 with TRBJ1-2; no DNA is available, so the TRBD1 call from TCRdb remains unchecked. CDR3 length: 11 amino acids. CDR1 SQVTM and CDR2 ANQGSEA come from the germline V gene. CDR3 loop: CSVTGGNGYTF.